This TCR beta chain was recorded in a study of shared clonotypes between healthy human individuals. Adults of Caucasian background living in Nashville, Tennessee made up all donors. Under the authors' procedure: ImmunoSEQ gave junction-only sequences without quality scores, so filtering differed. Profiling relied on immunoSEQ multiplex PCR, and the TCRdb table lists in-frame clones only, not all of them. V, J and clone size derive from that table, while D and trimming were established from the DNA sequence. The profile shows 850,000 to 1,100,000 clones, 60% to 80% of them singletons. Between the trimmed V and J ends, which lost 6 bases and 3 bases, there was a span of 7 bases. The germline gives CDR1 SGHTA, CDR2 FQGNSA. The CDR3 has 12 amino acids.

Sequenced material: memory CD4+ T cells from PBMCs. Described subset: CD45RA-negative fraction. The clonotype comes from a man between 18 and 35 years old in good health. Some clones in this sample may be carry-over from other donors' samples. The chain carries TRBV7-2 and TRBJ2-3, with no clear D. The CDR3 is CASSPFTDTQYF. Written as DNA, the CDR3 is TGTGCCAGCAGTCCTTTTACAGATACGCAGTATTTT.